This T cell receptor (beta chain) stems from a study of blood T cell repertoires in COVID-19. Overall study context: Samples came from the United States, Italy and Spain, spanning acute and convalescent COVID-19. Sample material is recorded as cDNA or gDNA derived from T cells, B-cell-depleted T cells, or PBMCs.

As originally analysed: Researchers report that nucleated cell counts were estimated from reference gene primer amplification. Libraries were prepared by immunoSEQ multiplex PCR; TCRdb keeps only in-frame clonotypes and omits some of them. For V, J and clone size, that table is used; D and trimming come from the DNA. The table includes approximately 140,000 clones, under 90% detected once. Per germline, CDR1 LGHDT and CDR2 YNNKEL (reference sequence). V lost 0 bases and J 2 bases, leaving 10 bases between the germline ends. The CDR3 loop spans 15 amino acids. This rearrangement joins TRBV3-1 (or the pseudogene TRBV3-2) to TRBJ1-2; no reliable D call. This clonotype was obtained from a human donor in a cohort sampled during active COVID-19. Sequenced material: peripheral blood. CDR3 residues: CASSQEYRSNYGYTF. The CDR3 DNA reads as TGTGCCAGCAGCCAAGAGTATCGGTCCAACTATGGCTACACCTTC.